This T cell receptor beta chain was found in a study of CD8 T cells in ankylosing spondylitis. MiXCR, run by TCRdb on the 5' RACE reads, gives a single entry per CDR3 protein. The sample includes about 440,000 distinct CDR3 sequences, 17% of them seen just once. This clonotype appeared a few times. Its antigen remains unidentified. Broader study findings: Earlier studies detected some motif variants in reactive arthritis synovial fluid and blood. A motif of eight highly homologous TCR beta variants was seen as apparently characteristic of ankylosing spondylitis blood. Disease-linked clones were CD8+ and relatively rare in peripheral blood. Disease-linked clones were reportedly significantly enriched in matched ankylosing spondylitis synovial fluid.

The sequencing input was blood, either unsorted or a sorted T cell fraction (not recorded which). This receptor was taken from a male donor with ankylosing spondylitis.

The CDR3 coding sequence is TGTGCCACCAGCGCAAAAAGGGGGGGTTTCGGAAACACCATATATTTT. Translation gives CATSAKRGGFGNTIYF. The chain links TRBV15 to TRBJ1-3; D might be TRBD1 (6 bases). Germline assignment: CDR1 LNHNV and CDR2 YYDKDF (reference sequence). CDR3 length: 16 residues. The V gene lost 5 bases and the J gene lost 4 bases, with 18 bases spanning the gap.